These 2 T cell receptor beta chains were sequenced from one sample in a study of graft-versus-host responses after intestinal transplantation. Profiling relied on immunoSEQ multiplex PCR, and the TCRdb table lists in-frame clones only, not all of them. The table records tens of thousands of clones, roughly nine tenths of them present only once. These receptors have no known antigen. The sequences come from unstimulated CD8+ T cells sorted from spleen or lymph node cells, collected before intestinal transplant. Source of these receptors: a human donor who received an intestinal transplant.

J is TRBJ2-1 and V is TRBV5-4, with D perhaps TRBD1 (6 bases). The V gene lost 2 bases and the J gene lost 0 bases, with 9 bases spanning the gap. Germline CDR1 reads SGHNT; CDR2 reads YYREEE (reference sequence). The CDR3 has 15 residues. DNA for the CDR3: TGTGCCAGCAGCTTAAGGGGGAACTCCTACAATGAGCAGTTCTTC. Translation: CASSLRGNSYNEQFF.

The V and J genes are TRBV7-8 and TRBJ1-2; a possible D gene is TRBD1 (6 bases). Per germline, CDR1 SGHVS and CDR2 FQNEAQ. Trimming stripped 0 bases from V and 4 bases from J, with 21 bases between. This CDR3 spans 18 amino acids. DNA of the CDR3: TGTGCCAGCAGCTTAGCCCCCCGACAGGCAGCCTATTTCTATGGCTACACCTTC. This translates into CASSLAPRQAAYFYGYTF.